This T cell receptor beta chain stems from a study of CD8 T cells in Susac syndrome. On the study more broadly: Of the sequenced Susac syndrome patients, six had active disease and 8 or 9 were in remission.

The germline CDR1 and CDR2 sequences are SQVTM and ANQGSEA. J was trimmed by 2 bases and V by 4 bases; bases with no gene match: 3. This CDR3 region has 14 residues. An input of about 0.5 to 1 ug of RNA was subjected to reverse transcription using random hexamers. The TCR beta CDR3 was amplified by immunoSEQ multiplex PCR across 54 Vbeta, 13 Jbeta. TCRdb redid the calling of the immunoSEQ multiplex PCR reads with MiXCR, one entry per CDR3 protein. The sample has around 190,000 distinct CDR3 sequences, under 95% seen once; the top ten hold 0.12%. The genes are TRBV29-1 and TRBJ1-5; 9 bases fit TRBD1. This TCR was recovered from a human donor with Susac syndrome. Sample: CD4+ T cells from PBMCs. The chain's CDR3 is CSVGWDRGNQPQHF. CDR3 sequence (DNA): TGCAGCGTTGGGTGGGACAGGGGCAATCAGCCCCAGCATTTT.